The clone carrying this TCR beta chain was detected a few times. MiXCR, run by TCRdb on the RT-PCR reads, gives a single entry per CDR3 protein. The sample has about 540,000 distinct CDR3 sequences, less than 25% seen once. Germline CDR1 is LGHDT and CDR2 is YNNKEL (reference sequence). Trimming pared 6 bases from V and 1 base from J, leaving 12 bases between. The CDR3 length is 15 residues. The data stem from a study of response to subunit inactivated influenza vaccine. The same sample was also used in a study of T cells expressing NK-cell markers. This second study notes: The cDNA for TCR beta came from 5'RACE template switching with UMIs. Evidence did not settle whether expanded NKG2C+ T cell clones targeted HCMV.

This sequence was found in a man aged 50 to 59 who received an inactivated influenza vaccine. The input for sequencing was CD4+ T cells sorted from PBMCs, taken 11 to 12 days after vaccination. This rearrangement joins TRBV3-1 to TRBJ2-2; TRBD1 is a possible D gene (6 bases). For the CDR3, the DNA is TGTGCCAGCAGTCAACAGGGAATGAACACCGGGGAGCTGTTTTTT. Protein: CASSQQGMNTGELFF. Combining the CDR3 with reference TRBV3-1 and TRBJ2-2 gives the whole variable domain DTAVSQTPKYLVTQMGNDKSIKCEQNLGHDTMYWYKQDSKKFLKIMFSYNNKELIINETVPNRFSPKSPDKAHLNLHINSLELGDSAVYFCASSQQGMNTGELFFGEGSRLTVL.